One and the same sample provided the 20 T cell receptor beta chains below, sequenced in a study of T-cell memory formation after mild COVID-19. MiXCR, run by TCRdb on the 5' RACE reads, gives a single entry per CDR3 protein. The data hold over 11,000 distinct CDR3 sequences, with roughly a fifth observed a single time. Sequencing was carried out using PBMCs or a T cell subset sorted from them (not recorded which). These TCRs come from an adult woman who had mild COVID-19 (a few samples of this study predate the infection). Cell type and time point are not known.

This clonotype was observed at least ten times. The gene calls are TRBV3-1 and TRBJ1-1; D may be TRBD1 (6 bases). V lost 0 bases and J 6 bases, leaving 17 bases between the germline ends. The CDR3 is 16 amino acids. The germline CDR1 and CDR2 sequences are LGHDT and YNNKEL (reference sequence). The CDR3 region has the DNA TGTGCCAGCAGCCAAGATATAGGGCAGGGGATGGCTGAAGCTTTCTTT. The encoded protein is CASSQDIGQGMAEAFF.

This clonotype was observed at least ten times. V usage is TRBV5-1 and J usage is TRBJ1-3; no clear D. Trimming removed 4 bases from V and 4 bases from J, with 18 bases in between. The CDR3 loop spans 16 amino acids. CDR1 is SGHRS and CDR2 is YFSETQ in the germline V gene. CDR3 nucleotides: TGCGCCAGCAGCCGCTACTCGCCTGTCGCGGGAAACACCATATATTTT. Its translation: CASSRYSPVAGNTIYF. Supplemented by reference TRBV5-1 and TRBJ1-3, the full variable domain reads KAGVTQTPRYLIKTRGQQVTLSCSPISGHRSVSWYQQTPGQGLQFLFEYFSETQRNKGNFPGRFSGRQFSNSRSEMNVSTLELGDSALYLCASSRYSPVAGNTIYFGEGSWLTVV.

This clonotype was observed at least ten times. The chain has TRBV9 and TRBJ2-2; D possibly corresponds to TRBD2 (6 bases). Germline assignment: CDR1 SGDLS and CDR2 YYNGEE. V gave up 1 base and J gave up 1 base, with 11 bases separating them. The CDR3 covers 16 residues. This CDR3 reads CASSVHQRVNTGELFF. The CDR3 DNA sequence: TGTGCCAGCAGCGTACATCAGCGGGTGAACACCGGGGAGCTGTTTTTT.

This clonotype was observed at least ten times. The chain couples TRBV13 to TRBJ2-1; 10 nucleotides line up with TRBD2. The length of the CDR3 is 19 residues. V was pared by 0 bases and J by 6 bases, with 14 bases of the junction left unmatched. Germline CDR1 reads PRHDT; CDR2 reads FYEKMQ (reference sequence). The CDR3 reads CASSLGSAGGDLTFNEQFF. Written as DNA, the CDR3 is TGTGCCAGCAGCTTAGGTTCAGCGGGAGGGGACCTGACCTTCAATGAGCAGTTCTTC.

This clonotype has ten or more counts. The chain couples TRBV27 to TRBJ2-1, with 16 bases fitting TRBD2. This CDR3 has 16 residues. Germline-derived CDR1 and CDR2 are MNHEY and SMNVEV (reference sequence). Trimming cost V 4 bases and J 5 bases; bases outside gene matches: 2. CDR3 sequence: CASSWGLAGGHNEQFF. In nucleotides, the CDR3 is TGTGCCAGCAGTTGGGGACTAGCGGGAGGGCACAATGAGCAGTTCTTC.

The chain couples TRBV2 to TRBJ1-1; tentative D call: TRBD1 (6 bases). The CDR3 runs to 15 residues. V was shortened by 6 bases and J by 7 bases, with 21 bases between the two germline ends. Germline-derived CDR1 and CDR2 are SNHLY and FYNNEI. CDR3 nucleotides: TGTGCCAGCAGCCAAAGCCCAACAGGGAGTTTTGAAGCTTTCTTT. Translated: CASSQSPTGSFEAFF.

CDR3 sequence (DNA): TGTGCCAGCTCACCAGATAGCGGGACCACAGATACGCAGTATTTT. Translating gives CASSPDSGTTDTQYF. This rearrangement joins TRBV18 to TRBJ2-3, with 8 bases matching TRBD2. V trimming: 2 bases; J trimming: 2 bases; junction bases outside the gene matches: 3. There are 15 residues in the CDR3. Germline V lookup: CDR1 KGHSH, CDR2 LQKENI.

This clonotype was seen repeatedly, ten times or more. The V gene is TRBV15, the J gene TRBJ1-5, with D possibly TRBD1 on 6 matching bases. The CDR3 extends over 16 amino acids. Deletions cut 4 bases from V and 2 bases from J, with 15 bases between. Germline assignment: CDR1 LNHNV and CDR2 YYDKDF (reference sequence). CDR3 sequence: CATSISQGHGNQPQHF. The CDR3 DNA sequence: TGTGCCACCAGCATTAGTCAGGGGCACGGCAATCAGCCCCAGCATTTT.

The J gene is TRBJ2-3, the V gene TRBV6-4, with 11 positions matching TRBD2. Germline V CDR1 and CDR2: MRHNA, SNTAGT. The trim removed 3 bases at V and 1 base at J, leaving 0 bases unmatched. The CDR3 covers 15 residues. This chain's CDR3 is CASSETSGGTDTQYF. DNA for the CDR3: TGTGCCAGCAGTGAGACTAGCGGGGGCACAGATACGCAGTATTTT.

This clonotype was seen ten or more times. The chain carries TRBV4-3 and TRBJ2-6; perhaps TRBD2 as D (5 bases). Germline V lookup: CDR1 LGHNA, CDR2 YSLEER. The CDR3 is 15 residues long. The ends were cut back, 0 bases at V and 4 bases at J, with 7 bases in the middle. Here the CDR3 reads CASSQEAAGANVLTF. Here the CDR3 DNA reads TGCGCCAGCAGCCAAGAAGCGGCCGGGGCCAACGTCCTGACTTTC.

At least ten counts were recorded for this clonotype. The gene calls are TRBV24-1 and TRBJ2-5; perhaps TRBD1 as D (6 bases). Germline V gives CDR1 KGHDR, CDR2 SFDVKD. Trimming pared 1 base from V and 0 bases from J, leaving 17 bases between. The CDR3 has 18 amino acids. In DNA form, the CDR3 reads TGTGCCACCAGTGATTTTTCACCGGGACAAGGTAACCAAGAGACCCAGTACTTC. Its protein product is CATSDFSPGQGNQETQYF.

This clonotype was seen many times. V and J are TRBV6-5 and TRBJ2-3; D not certain. The CDR3 contains 14 residues. Trimming removed 0 bases at V and 4 bases at J, with 8 bases between. Germline V gives CDR1 MNHEY, CDR2 SVGAGI. The CDR3 region is CASSYSSGADTQYF. The CDR3 nucleotides read TGTGCCAGCAGTTACTCGAGTGGGGCAGATACGCAGTATTTT.

This clonotype has at least ten counts. The chain links TRBV27 to TRBJ2-3; perhaps TRBD2 as D (6 bases). Looked up from germline, CDR1 is MNHEY and CDR2 is SMNVEV (reference sequence). This CDR3 region has 17 residues. V lost 2 bases to trimming and J lost 0 bases, with 15 bases between them. The CDR3 DNA sequence: TGTGCCAGCAGTTTAGTGTTCTCAGGAGGGAGCACAGATACGCAGTATTTT. Translation: CASSLVFSGGSTDTQYF.

This clonotype was counted at least ten times. The J gene is TRBJ1-2, the V gene TRBV12-3 or TRBV12-4; 7 bases agree with TRBD1. The ends lost 3 bases at V and 8 bases at J; junction bases unmatched: 12. This CDR3 region has 15 residues. The CDR3 DNA reads as TGTGCCAGCAGTTTTAGGGAACAGGGGATTCAAGGCTACACCTTC. Translation gives CASSFREQGIQGYTF.

This clonotype was observed at least ten times. The rearrangement joins TRBV5-5 to TRBJ1-1, with D uncertain. Germline V lookup: CDR1 SGHKS, CDR2 YYEKEE (reference sequence). The CDR3 totals 16 residues. V gave up 0 bases and J gave up 4 bases, with 16 bases separating them. In DNA, the CDR3 is TGTGCCAGCAGCTTGGGGGCGGGAGCTGGCGGCACTGAAGCTTTCTTT. It codes for CASSLGAGAGGTEAFF.

CDR3 in DNA: TGCGCCAGCAGCTCCACCGGGACAGGGCTAAATGAGCAGTTCTTC. Translation: CASSSTGTGLNEQFF. This sequence joins TRBV5-1 and TRBJ2-1, with 9 bases fitting TRBD1. Trimming took 3 bases from V and 7 from J; bases not matched to a gene: 8. The CDR3 spans 15 residues. Germline CDR1 reads SGHRS; CDR2 reads YFSETQ. Combining the CDR3 with reference TRBV5-1 and TRBJ2-1 gives the whole variable domain KAGVTQTPRYLIKTRGQQVTLSCSPISGHRSVSWYQQTPGQGLQFLFEYFSETQRNKGNFPGRFSGRQFSNSRSEMNVSTLELGDSALYLCASSSTGTGLNEQFFGPGTRLTVL.

In its sample, this clonotype was seen many times. The V gene is TRBV30, the J gene TRBJ1-1; tentative D call: TRBD1 (6 bases). The CDR3 extends over 15 amino acids. The V end was cut by 4 bases, the J end by 5 bases, with 20 bases between. Per the germline V gene, CDR1 is GTSNPN and CDR2 is SVGIG (reference sequence). The CDR3: CAWNGGLKSRTEAFF. The CDR3 region has the DNA TGTGCCTGGAATGGGGGGCTTAAGTCGAGGACTGAAGCTTTCTTT.

Many counts were recorded for this clonotype. The chain joins TRBV3-1 to TRBJ2-1, with D tentatively TRBD2 (6 bases). CDR1 LGHDT and CDR2 YNNKEL come from the germline V gene (reference sequence). V lost 4 bases to trimming and J lost 9 bases, with 22 bases between them. This CDR3 comprises 16 residues. The CDR3 DNA sequence: TGTGCCAGCAGCCCCCCTGAGCCGGGGGTTTGGAGTGAGCAGTTCTTC. Residues: CASSPPEPGVWSEQFF.

This clonotype was seen at least ten times. The chain has TRBV12-3 or TRBV12-4 and TRBJ1-2; D uncertain. CDR3 length: 14 residues. Trimming cost V 3 bases and J 4 bases, with 12 bases left between them. CDR3 region: CASSFVLLTYGYTF. The CDR3 nucleotides read TGTGCCAGCAGTTTCGTGTTATTGACCTATGGCTACACCTTC.

This clonotype was counted many times. This sequence joins TRBV5-1 and TRBJ1-1, with D unclear. Trimming removed 0 bases from V and 0 bases from J, with 9 bases in between. Germline CDR1 reads SGHRS; CDR2 reads YFSETQ. The CDR3 contains 15 residues. The DNA of the CDR3 is TGCGCCAGCAGCTTGGGGCAGCTCATGAACACTGAAGCTTTCTTT. Translation gives CASSLGQLMNTEAFF.